These 20 T cell receptor beta chains share one sample of origin, sequenced in a study of T cell clonality in common variable immunodeficiency. Study-level results: Fewer deletions and N-nucleotide insertions were reportedly seen in common variable immunodeficiency TCR beta sequences.

Method: immunoSEQ multiplex PCR; TCRdb's copy keeps in-frame clones and lacks some. With fewer than 10,000 clones in the sample, the ten largest clones hold over 3.5%. Which antigens these TCRs recognize remains unknown. The material sequenced was peripheral blood mononuclear cells. These TCRs come from a human donor with common variable immunodeficiency.

According to its frequency, this clone is medium-sized (0.01 to 0.1%). The read ends 3 residues early relative to the CDR3; the germline J gene fills the gap. The rearrangement joins TRBV5-1 to TRBJ1-1, with TRBD1 matching 8 bases. The length of the CDR3 is 13 residues. Germline assignment: CDR1 SGHRS and CDR2 YFSETQ. The covered CDR3 bases are TGCGCCAGCAGCTTGGGACAGGGGCGAGGA. Translation: CASSLGQGRG. The whole CDR3 sequence is CASSLGQGRGAFF.

As regards this clone: Read sequence stops 3 residues before the CDR3 end, and the germline J gene provides the missing end. The rearrangement links TRBV5-1 to TRBJ2-7, with TRBD1 matching 7 bases. The CDR3 covers 15 residues. Germline assignment: CDR1 SGHRS and CDR2 YFSETQ. The V segment lost 3 bases and the J segment 0 bases; nucleotides outside the gene matches: 6. The CDR3 protein is CASSSTGVGSYEQYF. The covered CDR3 bases are TGCGCCAGCAGCTCTACAGGGGTTGGCTCCTACGAG.

With respect to this clone: Sequencing ends 3 residues short of the CDR3 end; the germline J gene provides the rest. The V call is TRBV11-2, the J call TRBJ2-1; 11 bases are shared with TRBD1. The trim removed 5 bases at V and 7 bases at J, leaving 7 bases unmatched. The CDR3 is made up of 15 amino acids. From germline, CDR1 is SGHAT and CDR2 FQNNGV. CDR3 DNA (partial): TGTGCCAGCAGCCCAGGACAGGGGGCAGGTAATGAG. Translated: CASSPGQGAGNE. The entire CDR3 protein is CASSPGQGAGNEQFF.

A remark on this clone: The CDR3 extends 3 residues past the end of the read, so its final part is completed from the germline J gene. The genes are TRBV5-5 and TRBJ2-1; the D gene is possibly TRBD2 (5 bases). The CDR3 spans 13 residues. The V and J ends lost 4 bases and 9 bases respectively, with 14 bases between them. CDR1 SGHKS and CDR2 YYEKEE come from the germline V gene (reference sequence). The CDR3 here is CASSHEVRGEQFF. The CDR3 bases that were read are TGTGCCAGCAGCCATGAGGTCCGGGGTGAG.

Turning to this clone: The read ends 3 residues before the CDR3 terminus; that terminus is restored from the germline J gene. J is TRBJ2-1 and V is TRBV2; a weak D match, TRBD2 (6 bases). Trimming pared 7 bases from V and 7 bases from J, leaving 17 bases between. The germline V gene encodes CDR1 SNHLY and CDR2 FYNNEI. CDR3 length: 14 amino acids. The sequenced CDR3 bases are TGTGCCAGCACTCGACTAGGCCTGGGGAATGAG. It specifies CASTRLGLGNE. The full CDR3 is CASTRLGLGNEQFF.

Remarks on this clone: The sequence runs out 3 residues before the end of the CDR3; the remainder is reconstructed from the germline J gene. The chain is built from TRBV30 and TRBJ2-5; 8 nucleotides align to TRBD1. Trimming took 7 bases from V and 4 from J; bases not matched to a gene: 8. This CDR3 contains 13 residues. CDR1 is GTSNPN and CDR2 is SVGIG in the germline V gene (reference sequence). CDR3: CASYRGIGETQYF. The sequenced CDR3 bases are TGTGCCTCCTACAGGGGGATTGGAGAGACC.

In regard to this clone: The read falls 3 residues short of the CDR3 end, and the missing part is taken from the germline J gene. V and J are TRBV19 and TRBJ2-7; 7 nucleotides match TRBD2. The CDR3 is made up of 13 amino acids. Germline V CDR1 and CDR2: LNHDA, SQIVND (reference sequence). Unmatched junction bases numbered 0, after V lost 4 bases and J lost 0 bases. The CDR3 bases that were read are TGTGCCAGTAGTAGCGGGAGCTCCTACGAG. Its protein product is CASSSGSSYE. The CDR3, in full, reads CASSSGSSYEQYF.

In regard to this clone: The observed sequence ends 3 residues before the CDR3 terminus, with the missing tail filled in from the germline J gene. This rearrangement joins TRBV7-9 to TRBJ1-2; 9 nucleotides match TRBD1. V gave up 7 bases and J gave up 5 bases; unmatched junction bases: 8. The CDR3 is made up of 14 amino acids. Germline V gene sequence: CDR1 SEHNR, CDR2 FQNEAQ (reference sequence). The CDR3 spells CASTQTGGHYGYTF. The CDR3 DNA, read in part, is TGTGCCAGCACCCAGACAGGGGGACATTATGGC.

Of note for this clone: The read ends 3 residues before the CDR3 terminus; that terminus is restored from the germline J gene. The chain carries TRBV7-2 and TRBJ1-2; the D is unclear. Germline values: CDR1 SGHTA, CDR2 FQGNSA. CDR3 size: 14 residues. The part of the CDR3 DNA that was read is TGTGCCAGCAGCTTATTTAACCTAGCCGTCGCT. It encodes CASSLFNLAVA. The CDR3 in full is CASSLFNLAVAYTF.

As regards this clone: The sequenced fragment ends 3 residues before the CDR3 boundary, so the rest is inferred from the germline J gene. The rearrangement uses TRBV19 and TRBJ1-6; possibly TRBD1 for D (6 bases). Trimming took 3 bases from V and 7 from J, leaving 16 bases between them. Per the germline V gene, CDR1 is LNHDA and CDR2 is SQIVND (reference sequence). The CDR3 contains 16 residues. The DNA read from the CDR3 is TGTGCCAGTAGTATTTCGGCGACAGGACGAAATTCACCC. Amino acids: CASSISATGRNSP. The CDR3 in its entirety is CASSISATGRNSPLHF.

Partial CDR3 DNA: TGTGCCAGTAGTTTTAGCGGGAGAAGCCCCTACGAG. Its protein is CASSFSGRSPYE. In full, the CDR3 reads CASSFSGRSPYEQYF. The chain joins TRBV19 to TRBJ2-7; 9 nucleotides line up with TRBD2. The read terminates 3 residues ahead of where the CDR3 ends, so the germline J gene completes it. With V trimmed by 5 bases and J by 2 bases, 7 bases remained unmatched. This CDR3 is 15 amino acids long. Per germline, CDR1 LNHDA and CDR2 SQIVND (reference sequence). Using reference TRBV19 and TRBJ2-7 for the parts outside the CDR3, the full variable domain is DGGITQSPKYLFRKEGQNVTLSCEQNLNHDAMYWYRQDPGQGLRLIYYSQIVNDFQKGDIAEGYSVSREKKESFPLTVTSAQKNPTAFYLCASSFSGRSPYEQYFGPGTRLTVT.

Remarks on this clone: The read comes to an end 3 residues before the CDR3 does, leaving the germline J gene to fill in the end. This rearrangement joins TRBV19 to TRBJ2-5; TRBD1 agrees at 9 bases. The CDR3 has 14 residues. Germline V lookup: CDR1 LNHDA, CDR2 SQIVND (reference sequence). The junction had 3 bases not matched to a gene; V was cut back by 5 bases and J by 2 bases. The CDR3 DNA, read in part, is TGTGCCAGTAGTCCTGACAGGGGGCAAGAGACC. This codes for CASSPDRGQET. The whole CDR3 sequence is CASSPDRGQETQYF. The full variable domain, in which reference TRBV19 and TRBJ2-5 provide the parts outside the CDR3, is DGGITQSPKYLFRKEGQNVTLSCEQNLNHDAMYWYRQDPGQGLRLIYYSQIVNDFQKGDIAEGYSVSREKKESFPLTVTSAQKNPTAFYLCASSPDRGQETQYFGPGTRLLVL.

A note on this clone: Read coverage stops 3 residues before the CDR3 terminus; the germline J gene supplies the remainder. The chain links TRBV19 to TRBJ2-1, with TRBD2 matching over 10 bases. Germline values: CDR1 LNHDA, CDR2 SQIVND (reference sequence). Trimming removed 5 bases from V and 0 bases from J; junction bases left unmatched: 1. The CDR3 covers 15 residues. CDR3 loop: CASSVAGGSYNEQFF. The covered CDR3 bases are TGTGCCAGTAGTGTAGCGGGGGGCTCCTACAATGAG.

This clone ranks as medium-sized (0.01 to 0.1%) in terms of frequency. The read comes to an end 3 residues before the CDR3 does, leaving the germline J gene to fill in the end. The gene calls are TRBV5-5 and TRBJ2-1; TRBD1 agrees at 11 bases. V trimming: 3 bases; J trimming: 9 bases; junction bases outside the gene matches: 8. Germline CDR1 is SGHKS and CDR2 is YYEKEE (reference sequence). CDR3 length: 15 residues. The CDR3 sequence: CASSWPGQGVIEQFF. The part of the CDR3 DNA that was read is TGTGCCAGCAGCTGGCCGGGACAGGGGGTAATTGAG.

This clone shows up as medium-sized by frequency. The read terminates 3 residues ahead of where the CDR3 ends, so the germline J gene completes it. This chain uses TRBV28 with TRBJ2-3, with D hard to call. Germline V lookup: CDR1 MDHEN, CDR2 SYDVKM. CDR3 length equals 13 residues. Deletions cut 2 bases from V and 5 bases from J, with 8 bases between. The CDR3: CASSLNSGDTQYF. CDR3 DNA (partial): TGTGCCAGCAGTTTAAACTCAGGAGATACG.

About this clone: Read data end 3 residues before the CDR3 end; the end is taken from the germline J gene. V gene TRBV30 combines with J gene TRBJ1-3; D gene ambiguous. Trimming pared 4 bases from V and 0 bases from J, leaving 10 bases between. This CDR3 comprises 14 residues. Per the germline V gene, CDR1 is GTSNPN and CDR2 is SVGIG (reference sequence). The CDR3 DNA, read in part, is TGTGCCTGGACCCTCACTAGCTCTGGAAACACC. This translates into CAWTLTSSGNT. The complete CDR3 protein is CAWTLTSSGNTIYF.

Details on this clone: Read data end 3 residues before the CDR3 end; the end is taken from the germline J gene. The J gene is TRBJ2-5, the V gene TRBV11-3, with unresolved D. This CDR3 has 12 amino acids. Trimming removed 5 bases from V and 7 bases from J, with 11 bases in between. CDR1 and CDR2 (germline): SGHNT, YENEEA. This chain's CDR3 is CASSRIPGTQYF. The part of the CDR3 DNA that was read is TGTGCCAGCAGCCGCATCCCGGGGACC.

For this clone: The read is 3 residues too short to cover the CDR3 end, so that end is filled in from the germline J gene. The rearrangement joins TRBV11-2 to TRBJ1-1; tentative D call: TRBD1 (5 bases). The CDR3 is 13 residues long. Germline CDR1 reads SGHAT; CDR2 reads FQNNGV. V lost 3 bases, J lost 3 bases, and 8 bases lay in between. CDR3: CASSFNRHTEAFF. The covered CDR3 bases are TGTGCCAGCAGCTTCAACAGGCACACTGAA.

Concerning this clone itself: The CDR3 extends 3 residues past the end of the read, so its final part is completed from the germline J gene. V is TRBV19 and J is TRBJ2-3; the match to TRBD2 covers 16 bases. The ends lost 4 bases at V and 6 bases at J; junction bases unmatched: 4. CDR3 size: 16 residues. Germline V gene data show CDR1 as LNHDA and CDR2 as SQIVND (reference sequence). CDR3 DNA, as far as it was read: TGTGCCAGTAGTAAACCGGGACTAGCGGGGGGGGATACG. It encodes CASSKPGLAGGDT. The entire CDR3 sequence reads CASSKPGLAGGDTQYF.

About this clone: The sequence runs out 3 residues before the end of the CDR3; the remainder is reconstructed from the germline J gene. V is TRBV6-2 or TRBV6-3 and J is TRBJ1-6; the D gene is possibly TRBD1 (6 bases). This CDR3 is built from 14 residues. V shed 6 bases and J shed 12 bases, with 18 bases lying between them. Germline V lookup: CDR1 MNHEY, CDR2 SVGEGT. CDR3 amino acids: CASRNRDTGQPLHF. Partial CDR3 DNA: TGTGCCAGCAGGAACCGGGACACCGGCCAACCC.